A single sample gave rise to the 19 T cell receptor beta chains below, sequenced in a study of vaccination and CD4 T cells after COVID-19. Researchers used the Oncomine TCR Beta short-read assay to sequence DNA from cultured CD4+ T cells. TCRdb reanalysed the PCR reads using MiXCR and keeps one entry per CDR3 protein. This table has about 7,600 distinct CDR3 sequences, about 70% appearing once. Described treatment: roughly 10-day PBMC culture with coronavirus spike peptide pools or control peptides (ViraFEST assay). These receptors' targets are unknown. Material: cultured CD4+ T cells from blood, obtained after SARS-CoV-2 vaccination. These receptors all stem from a human donor with COVID-19.

The chain is built from TRBV7-9 and TRBJ1-2; D gene ambiguous. The CDR3 loop spans 13 amino acids. Germline V gives CDR1 SEHNR, CDR2 FQNEAQ (reference sequence). The V gene lost 11 bases and the J gene lost 1 base, with 14 bases spanning the gap. CDR3 region: CAPFPSVNYGYTF. In DNA form, the CDR3 reads TGTGCCCCGTTCCCCTCAGTTAACTATGGCTACACCTTC.

J is TRBJ2-3 and V is TRBV27; D not resolved. Looked up from germline, CDR1 is MNHEY and CDR2 is SMNVEV (reference sequence). This CDR3 has 13 residues. V gave up 9 bases and J gave up 2 bases, with 12 bases separating them. CDR3 nucleotide sequence: TGTGCCAGAGGGTTGGGGTTCACAGATACGCAGTATTTT. Protein: CARGLGFTDTQYF.

The rearrangement uses TRBV27 and TRBJ1-5; TRBD1 is a possible D gene (6 bases). This CDR3 is 14 amino acids long. V lost 6 bases and J 5 bases, leaving 14 bases between the germline ends. The germline V gene has CDR1 MNHEY and CDR2 SMNVEV (reference sequence). The CDR3 here is CASSGVPGDQPQHF. CDR3 in DNA: TGTGCCAGCAGCGGAGTTCCAGGGGATCAGCCCCAGCATTTT.

The rearrangement links TRBV21-1 to TRBJ1-5; TRBD1, the table's D call, lacks a check against the DNA. TRBV21-1 is a documented pseudogene. The CDR3 totals 13 residues. The CDR3 here is CASSKPGDQPQHF. As DNA, the CDR3 is TGTGCCAGCAGCAAGCCAGGGGATCAGCCCCAGCATTTT.

Judged by abundance, this clonotype is hyperexpanded. The CDR3 DNA follows: TGCAGTGCTAGCGACAGGGTGGGGTATGGCTACACCTTC. It specifies CSASDRVGYGYTF. This chain joins TRBV20-1 and TRBJ1-2; 7 positions agree with TRBD1. Trimming removed 3 bases from V and 5 bases from J; junction bases left unmatched: 6. CDR3 length equals 13 residues. Germline assignment: CDR1 DFQATT and CDR2 SNEGSKA (reference sequence).

The genes are TRBV12-3 or TRBV12-4 and TRBJ1-1; D gene uncertain. The V end lost 4 bases, the J end lost 6 bases, and 6 bases lay between the germline ends. The CDR3 runs to 11 residues. CDR3 sequence (DNA): TGTGCCAGCAGTTCGAGGGCTGAAGCTTTCTTT. Its translation: CASSSRAEAFF.

The chain is built from TRBV10-2 and TRBJ1-6; 8 bases are a match to TRBD1. Per the germline V gene, CDR1 is WSHSY and CDR2 is SAAADI. V lost 8 bases and J lost 9; bases outside the gene matches: 12. This CDR3 has 15 amino acids. The CDR3 loop is CASHEEQGAFSPLHF. Written as DNA, the CDR3 is TGCGCCAGCCACGAGGAGCAGGGGGCTTTTTCACCCCTCCACTTT.

The rearrangement links TRBV5-8 to TRBJ2-3, with a tentative D call TRBD1 (6 bases). The germline CDR1 and CDR2 sequences are SGHTS and YDEGEE. The CDR3 covers 13 residues. With 6 bases removed from V and 4 bases from J, the gap between germline ends came to 12 bases. The chain's CDR3 is CASIRQGPDTQYF. The DNA for the CDR3 is TGTGCCAGCATTCGGCAGGGGCCAGATACGCAGTATTTT.

This clonotype is classed as large. V and J are TRBV6-5 and TRBJ2-3; possibly TRBD1 or TRBD2 for D (5 bases each). CDR1 and CDR2 from the germline V gene are MNHEY and SVGAGI. This CDR3 spans 15 amino acids. Trimming took 0 bases from V and 9 from J, leaving 16 bases between them. CDR3 nucleotide sequence: TGTGCCAGCAGTTACTCAACCGCTTGGTGGGGGACGCAGTATTTT. This codes for CASSYSTAWWGTQYF.

The rearrangement joins TRBV7-9 to TRBJ1-1, with 8 bases identical to TRBD1. The CDR3 extends over 14 amino acids. Looked up from germline, CDR1 is SEHNR and CDR2 is FQNEAQ (reference sequence). The V and J ends lost 5 bases and 1 base, in that order; junction bases with no gene match: 3. The DNA of the CDR3 is TGTGCCAGCAGCCCCGGACAGGGGAACACTGAAGCTTTCTTT. Its protein is CASSPGQGNTEAFF.

V gene TRBV6-5 combines with J gene TRBJ1-6; D gene ambiguous. Germline assignment: CDR1 MNHEY and CDR2 SVGAGI. The V end lost 0 bases, the J end lost 10 bases, and 16 bases lay between the germline ends. This CDR3 has 16 residues. CDR3 amino acids: CASSYSPAVGKSPLHF. DNA of the CDR3: TGTGCCAGCAGTTACTCTCCAGCCGTCGGCAAATCACCCCTCCACTTT.

This clonotype turned up a few times. The J gene is TRBJ1-1, the V gene TRBV24-1; D unclear. V was trimmed by 8 bases and J by 3 bases, leaving 15 bases between them. The V gene's germline CDR1 is KGHDR and CDR2 SFDVKD. This CDR3 has 14 residues. In DNA form, the CDR3 reads TGTGCCACCAATTGGTTGGGAGTTGACACTGAAGCTTTCTTT. Protein product: CATNWLGVDTEAFF.

The table lists this clonotype with a few counts. V and J are TRBV30 and TRBJ1-2; 7 bases fit TRBD1. Germline CDR1 reads GTSNPN; CDR2 reads SVGIG (reference sequence). This CDR3 spans 12 amino acids. V shed 1 base, J shed 6 bases, and the junction held 2 bases outside the gene matches. The CDR3 region is CAWSEGTDGYTF. As DNA, the CDR3 is TGTGCCTGGAGTGAAGGGACAGATGGCTACACCTTC. Combining the CDR3 with reference TRBV30 and TRBJ1-2 gives the whole variable domain SQTIHQWPATLVQPVGSPLSLECTVEGTSNPNLYWYRQAAGRGLQLLFYSVGIGQISSEVPQNLSASRPQDRQFILSSKKLLLSDSGFYLCAWSEGTDGYTFGSGTRLTVV.

This chain uses TRBV6-2 or TRBV6-3 with TRBJ2-7; TRBD2 agrees at 8 bases. J was trimmed by 3 bases and V by 2 bases; bases with no gene match: 3. This CDR3 spans 14 amino acids. The V gene's germline CDR1 is MNHEY and CDR2 SVGEGT. The CDR3 region is CASSYRTSYYEQYF. The CDR3 nucleotides read TGTGCCAGCAGTTACAGGACTAGCTACTACGAGCAGTACTTC.

CDR3 in DNA: TGTGCCAGCAGCTTAGCGCCTTCCAGGGGGCCAGGCACTGAAGCTTTCTTT. This translates into CASSLAPSRGPGTEAFF. The chain is built from TRBV7-8 and TRBJ1-1; TRBD1 matches 8 bases. CDR1 and CDR2 from the germline V gene are SGHVS and FQNEAQ. V shed 0 bases and J 4 bases; nucleotides not matched to a gene: 10. The CDR3 covers 17 residues.

The rearrangement links TRBV20-1 to TRBJ2-2, with D possibly being TRBD2 (7 bases). Germline loops: CDR1 DFQATT, CDR2 SNEGSKA (reference sequence). V was clipped by 0 bases and J by 4 bases, with 12 bases between them. The CDR3 totals 15 residues. The chain's CDR3 is CSAREEGGGTGELFF. DNA for the CDR3: TGCAGTGCTAGAGAGGAGGGAGGGGGCACCGGGGAGCTGTTTTTT.

This clonotype was seen more than once but under ten times. This chain uses TRBV11-2 with TRBJ1-6, with TRBD1 matching 7 bases. The CDR3 sequence is 15 residues long. The V gene's germline CDR1 is SGHAT and CDR2 FQNNGV. Trimming took 1 base from V and 8 from J; bases not matched to a gene: 5. CDR3 bases: TGTGCCAGCAGCTTAGGTAGGACAGGCCATTCACCCCTCCACTTT. This codes for CASSLGRTGHSPLHF.

The genes are TRBV6-2 or TRBV6-3 and TRBJ2-5; the D gene is possibly TRBD2 (6 bases). From germline, CDR1 is MNHEY and CDR2 SVGEGT. The V gene lost 0 bases and the J gene lost 9 bases, with 11 bases spanning the gap. The CDR3 runs 13 residues. DNA of the CDR3: TGTGCCAGCAGTTACTCTGCCTGGGAGGCCCAGTACTTC. Amino acid sequence: CASSYSAWEAQYF.

This sequence joins TRBV9 and TRBJ2-5; D is undetermined. CDR3 length: 16 amino acids. CDR1 is SGDLS and CDR2 is YYNGEE in the germline V gene. V shed 0 bases and J shed 2 bases, with 14 bases lying between them. The CDR3 reads CASSVEKVGRQETQYF. Written as DNA, the CDR3 is TGTGCCAGCAGCGTAGAGAAGGTGGGCAGACAAGAGACCCAGTACTTC.